This T cell receptor beta chain was captured by sequencing in a study of spatial heterogeneity in lung cancer. Study-wide points: Expanded alpha and beta TCR counts within tumors tracked tumor mutation counts.

Trimming removed 0 bases from V and 6 bases from J, with 12 bases in between. Looked up from germline, CDR1 is ENHRY and CDR2 is SYGVKD. The CDR3 length is 15 residues. Time point defined: sample taken at primary tumor resection. From the 5' RACE reads, TCRdb called clonotypes with MiXCR, one entry per CDR3 protein. The sample has almost 9,500 distinct CDR3 sequences, 6.3% seen once. This clonotype turned up a few times. The antigen is not known. The source is a male donor with early-stage non-small cell lung cancer. The chain couples TRBV10-3 to TRBJ2-1, with D possibly TRBD2 on 6 matching bases. Here the sequenced sample was lung tumor tissue, taken at surgery. CDR3 nucleotide sequence: TGTGCCATCAGTGAGTCGGTACTAGCCCTCAATGAGCAGTTCTTC. It is translated as CAISESVLALNEQFF.